Below are 23 T cell receptor beta chains sequenced from a single sample in a study of T cells in Graves' hyperthyroidism and ophthalmopathy. Template material for amplifying TCR beta CDR3 regions consisted of RNA transcripts. With the HTBI primer set, the TCR CDR3 went through a first round of RT-PCR. TCRdb independently ran MiXCR on the multiplex PCR reads; one entry per CDR3 protein. The table has almost 250,000 distinct CDR3 sequences, over 20% seen once; the top ten hold about 40%. Sequenced input: blood. The source of these receptors is a woman aged 40 to 50 with Graves' ophthalmopathy.

This clonotype was seen a single time. It may be a read error: a sequence one base away is much more abundant. The chain employs TRBV6-5 and TRBJ2-7; TRBD1 might be the D (6 bases). Germline V lookup: CDR1 MNHEY, CDR2 SVGAGI. CDR3 size: 15 residues. The CDR3 here is CAGSLGQTSTYELYF. CDR3 DNA sequence: TGTGCCGGCAGCTTAGGACAGACCTCAACCTACGAGCTGTACTTC.

This clonotype was recorded once. The rearrangement links TRBV7-2 to TRBJ1-1; the D gene is possibly TRBD1 (6 bases). This CDR3 has 14 amino acids. The V end lost 5 bases, the J end lost 11 bases, and 21 bases lay between the germline ends. Germline V gene data show CDR1 as SGHTA and CDR2 as FQGNSA. The CDR3 spells CASSPWGGAMGAFF. The CDR3 nucleotides read TGTGCCAGCAGCCCTTGGGGGGGCGCAATGGGGGCTTTCTTT.

This clonotype was seen repeatedly, ten times or more. The V gene is TRBV5-1, the J gene TRBJ2-5; TRBD2 matches at 8 bases. Germline trimming cut 5 bases from V and 0 bases from J; bases unmatched to any gene: 6. Germline V CDR1 and CDR2: SGHRS, YFSETQ. The CDR3 consists of 15 residues. The CDR3 here is CASSGSGTYQETQYF. CDR3 nucleotides: TGCGCCAGCAGTGGTAGCGGGACGTACCAAGAGACCCAGTACTTC. Full variable domain (rest looked up from reference TRBV5-1 and TRBJ2-5): KAGVTQTPRYLIKTRGQQVTLSCSPISGHRSVSWYQQTPGQGLQFLFEYFSETQRNKGNFPGRFSGRQFSNSRSEMNVSTLELGDSALYLCASSGSGTYQETQYFGPGTRLLVL.

As for this clonotype: Compared with germline, one end of the junction differs, possibly owing to a read error. The chain links TRBV4-2 to TRBJ2-7; no reliable D call. Germline CDR1 LGHNA, CDR2 YNFKEQ. CDR3 size: 17 residues. The CDR3 DNA sequence: TGTGCCAGCAGCCAAGGGTATTCTGCACTCGGGTCCTACGAGCAGTGCTTC. This encodes CASSQGYSALGSYEQCF.

Ten or more counts support this clonotype. The gene calls are TRBV30 and TRBJ2-7; D not resolved. This CDR3 has 11 amino acids. The ends were cut back, 8 bases at V and 5 bases at J, with 13 bases in the middle. Germline V CDR1 and CDR2: GTSNPN, SVGIG (reference sequence). Here the CDR3 reads CAGRNGNEQYF. CDR3 nucleotides: TGTGCCGGGCGCAATGGAAACGAGCAGTACTTC.

The V call is TRBV12-3 or TRBV12-4, the J call TRBJ1-2, with TRBD1 matching over 8 bases. The J segment lost 4 bases and the V segment lost 7 bases, leaving 8 bases of the junction unmatched. This CDR3 comprises 14 residues. CDR3 protein: CASTPGQAIYGYTF. The CDR3, as DNA: TGTGCCAGCACCCCGGGACAGGCTATCTATGGCTACACCTTC.

This clonotype was counted many times. The V gene is TRBV28, the J gene TRBJ2-5, with 10 bases that match TRBD2. Trimming cost V 5 bases and J 5 bases; bases outside gene matches: 8. Germline CDR1 is MDHEN and CDR2 is SYDVKM. The CDR3 length is 15 residues. This chain's CDR3 is CASSPPSGSGETQYF. The CDR3 bases are TGTGCCAGCAGTCCTCCTAGCGGGAGTGGGGAGACCCAGTACTTC.

Note on this clonotype: It may be a read error: a sequence one base away is much more abundant. The genes are TRBV5-5 and TRBJ2-2, with 10 nucleotides matching TRBD1. Germline V gives CDR1 SGHKS, CDR2 YYEKEE (reference sequence). CDR3 length: 14 amino acids. The CDR3 DNA sequence: TGTGTCAGCAGCTGGGGACAGGGGACCGGGGAGCTGTTTTTT. Translation gives CVSSWGQGTGELFF. Based on the CDR3 plus reference TRBV5-5 and TRBJ2-2, the full variable domain is DAGVTQSPTHLIKTRGQQVTLRCSPISGHKSVSWYQQVLGQGPQFIFQYYEKEERGRGNFPDRFSARQFPNYSSELNVNALLLGDSALYLCVSSWGQGTGELFFGEGSRLTVL.

The gene calls are TRBV10-3 and TRBJ1-2, with D possibly TRBD1 on 5 matching bases. The CDR3 totals 15 residues. V lost 6 bases, J lost 2 bases, and 16 bases lay in between. Per germline, CDR1 ENHRY and CDR2 SYGVKD. The chain's CDR3 is CAIRGAGQDNYGYTF. Here the CDR3 DNA reads TGTGCCATCAGAGGTGCAGGGCAGGACAACTATGGCTACACCTTC.

This clonotype was recorded at least ten times. V and J are TRBV18 and TRBJ2-2, with D maybe TRBD1 (6 bases). Between the trimmed V and J ends, which lost 6 bases and 0 bases, there was a span of 11 bases. This CDR3 is built from 15 residues. Germline CDR1 and CDR2: KGHSH and LQKENI. The CDR3 loop is CASSEGQSNTGELFF. Written as DNA, the CDR3 is TGTGCCAGCTCCGAAGGACAGTCGAACACCGGGGAGCTGTTTTTT.

The chain is built from TRBV6-1 and TRBJ1-1; D possibly corresponds to TRBD1 (6 bases). CDR1 and CDR2 (germline): MNHNS, SASEGT. The V gene lost 6 bases and the J gene lost 0 bases, with 8 bases spanning the gap. The CDR3 loop spans 13 amino acids. CDR3 nucleotides: TGTGCCAGCAGGAGGGGGTTGAACACTGAAGCTTTCTTT. Encoded protein: CASRRGLNTEAFF.

This clonotype is termed medium-sized (0.01 to 0.1%). The rearrangement uses TRBV12-3 or TRBV12-4 and TRBJ2-7, with D perhaps TRBD2 (6 bases). There are 14 residues in the CDR3. V lost 3 bases and J 2 bases, leaving 11 bases between the germline ends. The CDR3 is CASSFLASPYEQYF. CDR3 coding DNA: TGTGCCAGCAGTTTCCTAGCGTCCCCCTACGAGCAGTACTTC.

This chain links TRBV2 with TRBJ2-7, with D possibly matching TRBD2 (5 bases). The CDR3 runs to 15 residues. Germline lookup yields CDR1 SNHLY and CDR2 FYNNEI. V gave up 5 bases and J gave up 0 bases, with 14 bases separating them. In DNA form, the CDR3 reads TGTGCCAGCAGTTCTAGCTTAGTGGGCTCCTACGAGCAGTACTTC. The encoded protein is CASSSSLVGSYEQYF.

This chain links TRBV24-1 with TRBJ2-5; D gene ambiguous. The CDR3 length is 15 residues. V was pared by 2 bases and J by 2 bases, with 11 bases between. CDR1 and CDR2 (germline): KGHDR, SFDVKD. The CDR3 DNA reads as TGTGCCACCAGTGATTCCAAGACGAGTCAAGAGACCCAGTACTTC. As protein: CATSDSKTSQETQYF.

This clonotype appeared many times. The chain carries TRBV7-3 and TRBJ2-7; tentative D call: TRBD1 (6 bases). Per the germline V gene, CDR1 is SGHTA and CDR2 is FQGTGA. The V end lost 5 bases, the J end lost 6 bases, and 14 bases lay between the germline ends. This CDR3 contains 13 residues. In DNA form, the CDR3 reads TGTGCCAGCAGCGTCGGACAGCAGTTCGAGCAGTACTTC. It codes for CASSVGQQFEQYF.

Details on this clonotype: Mismatch with germline at one junction end may stem from a read error. The CDR3 nucleotides are TGTGCCAGCAGTGATTACAGGTTCCCGATGGACACTGAAGCTTCCTTT. Its protein is CASSDYRFPMDTEASF. The chain combines TRBV6-1 with TRBJ1-1, with D tentatively TRBD1 (5 bases). Germline loops: CDR1 MNHNS, CDR2 SASEGT. The CDR3 is made up of 16 amino acids.

The gene calls are TRBV6-5 and TRBJ1-6; a weak D match, TRBD1 (5 bases). CDR1 is MNHEY, CDR2 SVGAGI, per germline. The V gene lost 2 bases and the J gene lost 7 bases, with 15 bases spanning the gap. The CDR3 totals 16 residues. The CDR3 sequence is CASSYLQPGFNSPLHF. DNA of the CDR3: TGTGCCAGCAGTTACCTCCAACCAGGGTTCAATTCACCCCTCCACTTT.

This clonotype came up many times. The chain has TRBV4-2 and TRBJ1-5; 8 nucleotides line up with TRBD1. The CDR3 runs to 17 residues. Germline values: CDR1 LGHNA, CDR2 YNFKEQ. V gave up 1 base and J gave up 0 bases; unmatched junction bases: 5. CDR3: CASSQGHRGYSNQPQHF. CDR3 nucleotide sequence: TGTGCCAGCAGCCAAGGTCACAGGGGGTATAGCAATCAGCCCCAGCATTTT.

There are many counts of this clonotype. This CDR3 reads CATSRPTWDREDSGNTIYF. For the CDR3, the DNA is TGTGCCACCAGCAGGCCAACGTGGGACAGGGAGGACTCTGGAAACACCATATATTTT. The J gene is TRBJ1-3, the V gene TRBV15; 9 nucleotides align to TRBD1. Germline lookup yields CDR1 LNHNV and CDR2 YYDKDF (reference sequence). Trimming removed 3 bases from V and 0 bases from J; junction bases left unmatched: 12. CDR3 size: 19 residues.

The sample holds one count of this clonotype. A junction boundary mismatches the germline segment, possibly from a read error. The chain is built from TRBV24-1 and TRBJ2-5; weak D call: TRBD2 (7 bases). Germline V gene lookup returns CDR1 KGHDR and CDR2 SFDVKD. The length of the CDR3 is 16 residues. DNA for the CDR3: TGTGCCAGCAGTCCCCCCGGGGGCGCGGGGGAAGAGACCCAGTACTTC. Encoded protein: CASSPPGGAGEETQYF.

This clonotype was recorded at least ten times. The CDR3 nucleotides read TGCAGTGCTCACTTGGGAGCGGGGGGGGCGAGAACCTACGAGCAGTACTTC. Translation: CSAHLGAGGARTYEQYF. V is TRBV20-1 and J is TRBJ2-7; TRBD2 matches 10 bases. This CDR3 has 17 residues. CDR1 is DFQATT, CDR2 SNEGSKA, per germline (reference sequence). V lost 5 bases to trimming and J lost 2 bases; unmatched junction nucleotides: 15.

The chain couples TRBV28 to TRBJ2-5, with D perhaps TRBD1 (5 bases). Trimming removed 7 bases from V and 5 bases from J, with 20 bases in between. This CDR3 comprises 15 residues. Germline lookup yields CDR1 MDHEN and CDR2 SYDVKM. In DNA, the CDR3 is TGTGCCAGCACCACAGGTGGAGCCTACGGGGAGACCCAGTACTTC. Residues: CASTTGGAYGETQYF.

The gene calls are TRBV28 and TRBJ2-7, with TRBD2 as a possible D gene (5 bases). V lost 4 bases and J 3 bases, leaving 13 bases between the germline ends. The length of the CDR3 is 14 residues. Germline V lookup: CDR1 MDHEN, CDR2 SYDVKM. The DNA of the CDR3 is TGTGCCAGCAGTTATTTCCCCGGGAACTACGAGCAGTACTTC. Its translation: CASSYFPGNYEQYF.